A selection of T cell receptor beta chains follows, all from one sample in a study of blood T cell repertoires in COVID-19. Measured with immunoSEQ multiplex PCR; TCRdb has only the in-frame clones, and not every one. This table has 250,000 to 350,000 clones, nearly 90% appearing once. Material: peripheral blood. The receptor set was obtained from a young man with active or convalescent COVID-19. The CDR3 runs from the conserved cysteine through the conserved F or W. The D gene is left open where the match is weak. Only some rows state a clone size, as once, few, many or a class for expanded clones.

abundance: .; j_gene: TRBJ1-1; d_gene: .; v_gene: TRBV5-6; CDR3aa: CASSLGTGIVLGTEAFF; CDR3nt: TGTGCCAGCAGCTTAGGTACAGGGATCGTATTGGGCACTGAAGCTTTCTTT
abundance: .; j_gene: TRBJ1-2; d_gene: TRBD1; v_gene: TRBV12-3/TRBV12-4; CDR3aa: CASSTGQHYGYTF; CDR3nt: TGTGCCAGCAGTACGGGACAGCACTATGGCTACACCTTC
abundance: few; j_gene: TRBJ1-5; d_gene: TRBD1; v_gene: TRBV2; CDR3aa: CASRVGQARHQPQHF; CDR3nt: TGTGCCAGCAGGGTAGGACAGGCACGGCATCAGCCCCAGCATTTT
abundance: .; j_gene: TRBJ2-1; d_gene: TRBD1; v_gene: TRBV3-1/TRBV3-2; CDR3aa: CASSQGSPWTGVNEQFF; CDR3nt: TGTGCCAGCAGCCAAGGTTCCCCTTGGACAGGGGTCAATGAGCAGTTCTTC
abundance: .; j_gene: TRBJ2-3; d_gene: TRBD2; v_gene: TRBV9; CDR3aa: CASSVWGAGGHSSTDTQYF; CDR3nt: TGTGCCAGCAGCGTATGGGGAGCGGGGGGGCACTCTAGCACAGATACGCAGTATTTT
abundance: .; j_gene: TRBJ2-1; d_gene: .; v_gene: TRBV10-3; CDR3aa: CAIQASLSNEQFF; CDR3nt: TGTGCCATACAAGCTAGTCTAAGTAATGAGCAGTTCTTC
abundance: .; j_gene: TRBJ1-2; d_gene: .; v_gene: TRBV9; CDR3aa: CASSVVADENYGYTF; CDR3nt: TGTGCCAGCAGCGTAGTCGCGGATGAAAACTATGGCTACACCTTC
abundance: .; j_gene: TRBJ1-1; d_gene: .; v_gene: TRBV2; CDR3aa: CASRVSRGGNTEAFF; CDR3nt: TGTGCCAGCAGGGTCTCCAGGGGCGGGAACACTGAAGCTTTCTTT
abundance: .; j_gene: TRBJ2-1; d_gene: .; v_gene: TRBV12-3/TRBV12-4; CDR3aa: CASSLQEQFF; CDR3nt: TGTGCCAGCAGTTTACAGGAGCAGTTCTTC
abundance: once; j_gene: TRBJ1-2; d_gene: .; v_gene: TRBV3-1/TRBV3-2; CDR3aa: CASSQGYGTFYGYTF; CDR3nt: TGTGCCAGCAGCCAAGGCTACGGGACTTTCTATGGCTACACCTTC
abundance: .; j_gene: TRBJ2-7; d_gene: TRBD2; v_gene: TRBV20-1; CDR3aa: CSARGGYEQYF; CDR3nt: TGCAGTGCTAGGGGAGGGTACGAGCAGTACTTC
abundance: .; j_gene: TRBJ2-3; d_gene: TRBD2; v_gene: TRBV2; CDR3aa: CASRGIPGLAGAGDTQYF; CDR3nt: TGTGCCAGCAGGGGAATCCCGGGACTAGCGGGGGCTGGAGATACGCAGTATTTT
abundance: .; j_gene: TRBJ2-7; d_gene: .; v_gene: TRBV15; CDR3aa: CATSLGLAEQYF; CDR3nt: TGTGCCACCAGCTTAGGACTGGCCGAGCAGTACTTC
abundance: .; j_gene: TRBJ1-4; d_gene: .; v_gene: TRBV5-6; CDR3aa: CASSFRNEKLFF; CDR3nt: TGTGCCAGCAGCTTCCGGAATGAAAAACTGTTTTTT
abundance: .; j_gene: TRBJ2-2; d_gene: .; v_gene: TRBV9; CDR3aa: CASSVEGVGELFF; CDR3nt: TGTGCCAGCAGCGTAGAGGGGGTCGGGGAGCTGTTTTTT
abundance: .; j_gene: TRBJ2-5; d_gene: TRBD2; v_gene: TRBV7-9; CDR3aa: CASRGSGGAIETQYF; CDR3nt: TGTGCCAGCAGGGGTAGCGGGGGGGCCATCGAGACCCAGTACTTC
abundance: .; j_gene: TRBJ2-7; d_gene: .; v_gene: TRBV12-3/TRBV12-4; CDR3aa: CASSRGLIYEQYF; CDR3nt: TGTGCCAGCAGTCGGGGACTGATCTACGAGCAGTACTTC
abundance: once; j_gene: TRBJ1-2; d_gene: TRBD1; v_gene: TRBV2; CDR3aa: CASRGGDRGGYTF; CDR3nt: TGTGCCAGCAGGGGTGGGGACAGGGGAGGCTACACCTTC
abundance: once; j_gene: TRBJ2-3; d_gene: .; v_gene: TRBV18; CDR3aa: CASSPPVRGTDTQYF; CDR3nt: TGTGCCAGCTCACCACCGGTACGAGGCACAGATACGCAGTATTTT
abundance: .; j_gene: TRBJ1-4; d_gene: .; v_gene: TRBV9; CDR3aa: CASSQQGERQKLFF; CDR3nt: TGTGCCAGCAGCCAGCAAGGGGAAAGGCAAAAACTGTTTTTT
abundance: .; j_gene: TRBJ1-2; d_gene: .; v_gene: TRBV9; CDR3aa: CASSSNLSQGEYGYTF; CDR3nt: TGTGCCAGCAGTTCTAATCTCTCGCAGGGCGAGTATGGCTACACCTTC
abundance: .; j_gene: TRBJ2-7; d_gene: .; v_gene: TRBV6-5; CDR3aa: CASSYSIAAGAYEQYF; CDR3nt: TGTGCCAGCAGTTACTCGATTGCCGCCGGGGCCTACGAGCAGTACTTC
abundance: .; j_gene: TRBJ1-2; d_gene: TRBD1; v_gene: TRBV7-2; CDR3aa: CASSQGQARYGYTF; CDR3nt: TGTGCCAGCAGCCAAGGACAGGCCCGCTATGGCTACACCTTC
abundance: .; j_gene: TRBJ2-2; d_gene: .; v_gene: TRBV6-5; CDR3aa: CASSYVGSWAGELFF; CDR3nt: TGTGCCAGCAGTTACGTCGGGAGTTGGGCCGGGGAGCTGTTTTTT
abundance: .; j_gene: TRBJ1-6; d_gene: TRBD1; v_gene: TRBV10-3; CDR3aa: CAISEWTGDTSPLHF; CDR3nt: TGTGCCATCAGTGAGTGGACAGGGGACACTTCACCCCTCCACTTT
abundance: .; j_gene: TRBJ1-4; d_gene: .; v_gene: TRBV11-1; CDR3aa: CASSNMVQGSGKLFF; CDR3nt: TGTGCCAGCAGCAACATGGTCCAGGGCTCTGGAAAACTGTTTTTT
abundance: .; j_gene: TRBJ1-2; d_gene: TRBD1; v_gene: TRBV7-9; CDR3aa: CASSLVRRDRGTLVYGYTF; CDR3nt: TGTGCCAGCAGCTTAGTTCGCCGGGACAGGGGTACTCTCGTCTATGGCTACACCTTC
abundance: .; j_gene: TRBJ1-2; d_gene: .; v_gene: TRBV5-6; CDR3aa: CASSEGGSNYGYTF; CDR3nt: TGTGCCAGCAGCGAAGGAGGCAGTAACTATGGCTACACCTTC
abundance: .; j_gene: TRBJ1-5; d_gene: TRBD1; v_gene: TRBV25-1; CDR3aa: CASRASGGKGNQPQHF; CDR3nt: TGTGCCAGCAGAGCCTCAGGGGGTAAAGGCAATCAGCCCCAGCATTTT
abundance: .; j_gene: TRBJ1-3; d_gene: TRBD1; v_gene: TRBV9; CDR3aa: CASSAPRQGASGNTIYF; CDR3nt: TGTGCCAGCAGCGCTCCACGACAGGGGGCCTCTGGAAACACCATATATTTT
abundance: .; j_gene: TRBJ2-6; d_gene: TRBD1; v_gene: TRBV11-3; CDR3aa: CASTVPGQRCSGANVLTF; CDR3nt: TGTGCCAGCACCGTTCCGGGACAGCGATGCTCTGGGGCCAACGTCCTGACTTTC
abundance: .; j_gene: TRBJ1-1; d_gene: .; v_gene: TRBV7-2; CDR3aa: CASSLSRANTEAFF; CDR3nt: TGTGCCAGCAGCTTAAGCAGGGCCAACACTGAAGCTTTCTTT
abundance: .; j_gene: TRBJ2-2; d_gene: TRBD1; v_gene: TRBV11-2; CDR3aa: CASSPSQGVNTGELFF; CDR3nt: TGTGCCAGCAGCCCAAGTCAGGGGGTGAACACCGGGGAGCTGTTTTTT
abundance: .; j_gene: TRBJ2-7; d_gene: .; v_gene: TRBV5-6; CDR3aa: CASSLGLGSSYEQYF; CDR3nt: TGTGCCAGCAGCTTGGGTCTGGGCAGCTCCTACGAGCAGTACTTC
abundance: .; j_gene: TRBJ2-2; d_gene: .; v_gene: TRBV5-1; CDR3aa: CASSKGQNTGELFF; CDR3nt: TGCGCCAGCAGCAAAGGACAGAACACCGGGGAGCTGTTTTTT
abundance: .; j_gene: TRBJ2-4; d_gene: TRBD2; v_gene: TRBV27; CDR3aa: CASSPASGGFDKNIQYF; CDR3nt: TGTGCCAGCAGTCCCGCGTCGGGGGGGTTCGACAAAAACATTCAGTACTTC
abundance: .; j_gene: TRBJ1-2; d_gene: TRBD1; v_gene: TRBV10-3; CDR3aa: CAIDAGGSYGYTF; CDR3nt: TGTGCCATCGATGCAGGGGGAAGCTATGGCTACACCTTC
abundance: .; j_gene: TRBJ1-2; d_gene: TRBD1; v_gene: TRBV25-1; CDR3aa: CASSGGQGDGGYGYTF; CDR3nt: TGTGCCAGCAGTGGGGGACAGGGGGACGGGGGCTATGGCTACACCTTC
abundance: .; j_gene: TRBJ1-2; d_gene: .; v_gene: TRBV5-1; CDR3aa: CASGGGANYGYTF; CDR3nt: TGCGCCAGCGGGGGGGGAGCTAACTATGGCTACACCTTC
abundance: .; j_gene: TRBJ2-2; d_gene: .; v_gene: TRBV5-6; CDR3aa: CASSWSYTGELFF; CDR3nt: TGTGCCAGCAGCTGGAGTTACACCGGGGAGCTGTTTTTT
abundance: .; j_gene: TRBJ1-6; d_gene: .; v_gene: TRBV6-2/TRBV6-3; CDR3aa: CASSFTTVPNSPLHF; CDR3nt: TGTGCCAGCAGTTTCACGACAGTGCCCAATTCACCCCTCCACTTT
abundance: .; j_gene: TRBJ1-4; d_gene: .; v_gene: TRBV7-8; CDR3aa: CASSLADSLNEKLFF; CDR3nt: TGTGCCAGCAGCTTAGCGGACAGTCTTAATGAAAAACTGTTTTTT
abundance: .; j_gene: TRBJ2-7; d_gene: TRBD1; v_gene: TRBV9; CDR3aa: CASSVEQGTFEQYF; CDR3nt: TGTGCCAGCAGCGTAGAACAGGGGACCTTCGAGCAGTACTTC
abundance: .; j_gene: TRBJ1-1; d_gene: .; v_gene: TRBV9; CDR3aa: CASSVEGDPIEAFF; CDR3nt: TGTGCCAGCAGCGTAGAGGGGGACCCAATTGAAGCTTTCTTT
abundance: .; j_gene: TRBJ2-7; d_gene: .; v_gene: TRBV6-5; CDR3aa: CATALGRSYPYEQYF; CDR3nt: TGTGCCACTGCACTGGGGCGGAGCTACCCTTACGAGCAGTACTTC
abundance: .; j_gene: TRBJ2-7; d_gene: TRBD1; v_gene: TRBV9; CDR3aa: CASSDEIGTGGSQYF; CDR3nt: TGTGCCAGCAGCGACGAGATAGGGACAGGGGGGTCGCAGTACTTC
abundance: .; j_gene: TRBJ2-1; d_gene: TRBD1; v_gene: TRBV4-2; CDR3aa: CASSQTGAIDNEQFF; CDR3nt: TGTGCCAGCAGCCAAACAGGGGCTATCGACAATGAGCAGTTCTTC
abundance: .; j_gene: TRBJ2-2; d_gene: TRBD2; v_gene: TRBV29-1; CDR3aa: CSVGGLSNTGELFF; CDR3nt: TGCAGCGTTGGGGGACTATCGAACACCGGGGAGCTGTTTTTT
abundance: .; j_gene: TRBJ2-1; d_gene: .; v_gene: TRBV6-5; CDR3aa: CASSFGDLNEQFF; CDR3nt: TGTGCCAGCAGTTTTGGGGACTTGAATGAGCAGTTCTTC
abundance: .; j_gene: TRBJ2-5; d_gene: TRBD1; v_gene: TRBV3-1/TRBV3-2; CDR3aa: CASSQHGTEETQYF; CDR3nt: TGTGCCAGCAGCCAACACGGGACAGAAGAGACCCAGTACTTC
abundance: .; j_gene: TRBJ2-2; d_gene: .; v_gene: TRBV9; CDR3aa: CASSVQAGGELFF; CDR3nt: TGTGCCAGCAGCGTACAGGCGGGCGGGGAGCTGTTTTTT
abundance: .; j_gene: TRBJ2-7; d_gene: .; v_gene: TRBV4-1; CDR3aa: CASSQTGSSYEQYF; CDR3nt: TGCGCCAGCAGCCAAACAGGGAGCTCCTACGAGCAGTACTTC
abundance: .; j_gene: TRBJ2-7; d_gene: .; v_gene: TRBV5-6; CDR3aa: CASSSRDSSYEQYF; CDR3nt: TGTGCCAGCAGCTCAAGGGACTCCTCCTACGAGCAGTACTTC
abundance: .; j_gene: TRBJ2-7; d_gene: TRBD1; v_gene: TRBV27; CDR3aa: CASSKLDRAYEQYF; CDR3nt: TGTGCCAGCAGTAAACTGGACAGGGCCTACGAGCAGTACTTC
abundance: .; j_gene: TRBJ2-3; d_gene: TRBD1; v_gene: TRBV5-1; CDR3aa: CASSSTTGTGTSSTQYF; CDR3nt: TGCGCCAGCAGCTCCACCACCGGGACAGGGACGTCATCTACGCAGTATTTT
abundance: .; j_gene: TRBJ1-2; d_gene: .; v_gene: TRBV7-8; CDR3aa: CASSLVRRSPGYTF; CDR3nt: TGTGCCAGCAGCTTAGTAAGGCGGAGCCCTGGCTACACCTTC
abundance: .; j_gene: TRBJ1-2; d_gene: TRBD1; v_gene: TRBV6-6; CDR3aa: CASSSTGTGNYGYTF; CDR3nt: TGTGCCAGCAGTTCGACAGGGACAGGGAACTATGGCTACACCTTC
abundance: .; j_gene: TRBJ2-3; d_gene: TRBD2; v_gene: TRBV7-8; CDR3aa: CASSVSGRGTDTQYF; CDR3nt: TGTGCCAGCAGCGTCTCAGGGAGGGGCACAGATACGCAGTATTTT
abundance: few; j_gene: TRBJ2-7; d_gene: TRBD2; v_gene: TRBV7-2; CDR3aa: CASSFLTAGGRYEQYF; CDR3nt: TGTGCCAGCAGTTTCCTCACAGCGGGGGGCCGGTACGAGCAGTACTTC
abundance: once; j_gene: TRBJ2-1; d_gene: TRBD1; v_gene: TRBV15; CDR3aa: CATSRETGQLNEQFF; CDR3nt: TGTGCCACCAGCAGAGAGACGGGACAGCTCAATGAGCAGTTCTTC